This T cell receptor (beta chain) was sequenced during a study of cytomegalovirus exposure and HLA in healthy donors. Everyone who donated was a healthy bone marrow donor. Though nominally healthy at sampling, donors likely had unrecorded immune exposures. In its sample, this clone was seen a few times. Its cognate antigen is unknown. PCR involved 60 Vbeta and 13 Jbeta primers. Some clones are missing from TCRdb's copy, which holds only in-frame ones; the method was immunoSEQ multiplex PCR. Here the sample spans 150,000 to 200,000 clones, roughly 75% being singletons. CDR1 and CDR2 from the germline V gene are LNHDA and SQIVND (reference sequence). This CDR3 is built from 13 residues. Deletions cut 3 bases from V and 3 bases from J, with 6 bases between. The study, taken as a whole, reports: In a later analysis, productive TCRs from donors in an Asian-associated ancestry cluster reportedly carried fewer N-insertions than the cohort mean. A later examination showed that TCR association rates differed by HLA locus, with DRB1 most and HLA-C fewest.

V and J are TRBV19 and TRBJ1-5; D unclear. The TCR sequence derives from a male donor in good health and CMV-seronegative. The sample taken for sequencing was PBMCs. The CDR3 is CASSIQDNQPQHF. The CDR3 DNA follows: TGTGCCAGTAGTATCCAGGACAATCAGCCCCAGCATTTT.